This entry concerns a single T cell receptor beta chain. Its antigen is still unknown. The data derive from a study of T cells in localized non-small cell lung cancer. Study results and caveats: A denser population of T cells in blood accompanied longer overall survival. Appearance in adjacent lung was seen for a median about 58 of the top 100 tumor clones.

Produced via immunoSEQ multiplex PCR; TCRdb's table is partial and in-frame only. Seen here are 100,000 or so clones, approximately 91% observed once, and the top ten hold approximately 4%. This CDR3 has 14 residues. The germline gives CDR1 SGDLS, CDR2 YYNGEE. Between the trimmed V and J ends, which lost 3 bases and 4 bases, there was a span of 14 bases. Sequenced here: PBMCs, sampled before any cancer treatment. The clonotype originates from a woman aged 35 to 69 with stage II squamous cell lung carcinoma. The V gene is TRBV9, the J gene TRBJ2-7, with D possibly matching TRBD1 (6 bases). This chain's CDR3 is CASSAVLGAYEQYF. The CDR3 nucleotides read TGTGCCAGCAGCGCCGTCCTGGGGGCGTACGAGCAGTACTTC.